Listed below are T cell receptor beta chains from one sample, sequenced in a study of cytomegalovirus exposure and HLA in healthy donors. The protocol was immunoSEQ multiplex PCR, while the TCRdb copy is restricted to in-frame clones and leaves out a portion. The sample has some 200,000 clones; about 83% are singletons. The sample taken for sequencing was PBMCs. Receptors originate from a female donor in good health and CMV-seronegative. CDR3s include the opening cysteine and the closing phenylalanine or tryptophan. A D gene is named only where the DNA matches it firmly. A clone size is listed for some rows: how often the clone was seen (once, few, many), or a class if it is expanded.

v_call: TRBV5-1
j_call: TRBJ2-7
clone_size: -
d_call: TRBD2
cdr3_aa: CASSTSSGGNIYEQYF
cdr3_nt: TGCGCCAGCAGCACAAGCAGCGGGGGGAACATCTACGAGCAGTACTTC

v_call: TRBV5-1
j_call: TRBJ2-5
clone_size: -
d_call: -
cdr3_aa: CASSLEWVSGGTQYF
cdr3_nt: TGCGCCAGCAGCTTGGAATGGGTTAGCGGAGGGACCCAGTACTTC

v_call: TRBV7-2
j_call: TRBJ2-5
clone_size: -
d_call: TRBD2
cdr3_aa: CASSSPLERGGKETQYF
cdr3_nt: TGTGCCAGCAGCTCCCCCCTCGAGCGGGGGGGCAAGGAGACCCAGTACTTC

v_call: TRBV28
j_call: TRBJ1-2
clone_size: -
d_call: TRBD1
cdr3_aa: CASTLQGARGYTF
cdr3_nt: TGTGCCAGCACCTTACAGGGGGCCCGAGGCTACACCTTC

v_call: TRBV27
j_call: TRBJ2-1
clone_size: -
d_call: TRBD1
cdr3_aa: CASSPGQGHNERFF
cdr3_nt: TGTGCCAGCAGTCCGGGACAGGGTCACAATGAGCGGTTCTTC

v_call: TRBV7-9
j_call: TRBJ2-7
clone_size: -
d_call: -
cdr3_aa: CASQGLRTYEQYF
cdr3_nt: TGTGCCAGCCAGGGACTGCGGACCTACGAGCAGTACTTC

v_call: TRBV19
j_call: TRBJ1-1
clone_size: -
d_call: -
cdr3_aa: CASSIGSDNTEAFF
cdr3_nt: TGTGCCAGTAGTATCGGCAGCGACAACACTGAAGCTTTCTTT

v_call: TRBV10-3
j_call: TRBJ1-1
clone_size: -
d_call: TRBD1
cdr3_aa: CASTQGTGTEAFF
cdr3_nt: TGTGCCAGTACACAGGGGACTGGCACTGAAGCTTTCTTT

v_call: TRBV5-1
j_call: TRBJ1-4
clone_size: -
d_call: TRBD1
cdr3_aa: CASSRATGVLEKLFF
cdr3_nt: TGCGCCAGCAGCCGTGCAACAGGGGTTCTGGAAAAACTGTTTTTT

v_call: TRBV5-1
j_call: TRBJ2-5
clone_size: -
d_call: -
cdr3_aa: CASSSQETQYF
cdr3_nt: TGCGCCAGCAGCTCACAAGAGACCCAGTACTTC

v_call: TRBV6-1
j_call: TRBJ2-3
clone_size: few
d_call: TRBD2
cdr3_aa: CASSMTSSADTQYF
cdr3_nt: TGTGCCAGCAGCATGACTAGCAGCGCAGATACGCAGTATTTT

v_call: TRBV6-5
j_call: TRBJ2-7
clone_size: -
d_call: -
cdr3_aa: CASRQPGTASYEQYF
cdr3_nt: TGTGCCAGCAGGCAGCCCGGGACTGCTTCCTACGAGCAGTACTTC

v_call: TRBV13
j_call: TRBJ1-1
clone_size: -
d_call: TRBD1
cdr3_aa: CASSLVPPGTGGHTEAFF
cdr3_nt: TGTGCCAGCAGCTTAGTACCGCCCGGGACAGGGGGACACACTGAAGCTTTCTTT

v_call: TRBV9
j_call: TRBJ2-6
clone_size: once
d_call: -
cdr3_aa: CASSVETAPSGANVLTF
cdr3_nt: TGTGCCAGCAGCGTAGAAACAGCCCCTTCTGGGGCCAACGTCCTGACTTTC

v_call: TRBV28
j_call: TRBJ2-7
clone_size: -
d_call: -
cdr3_aa: CASRPQGSYEQYF
cdr3_nt: TGTGCCAGCAGACCACAGGGATCCTACGAGCAGTACTTC

v_call: TRBV5-4
j_call: TRBJ1-1
clone_size: -
d_call: -
cdr3_aa: CASRTTGNTEAFF
cdr3_nt: TGTGCCAGCAGGACCACAGGGAACACTGAAGCTTTCTTT

v_call: TRBV27
j_call: TRBJ2-7
clone_size: -
d_call: -
cdr3_aa: CASSLWGDHYEQYF
cdr3_nt: TGTGCCAGCAGTTTATGGGGGGACCACTACGAGCAGTACTTC

v_call: TRBV6-4
j_call: TRBJ2-2
clone_size: -
d_call: TRBD1
cdr3_aa: CASSDSDRGRRGELFF
cdr3_nt: TGTGCCAGCAGTGACTCTGACAGGGGGCGCCGCGGGGAGCTGTTTTTT

v_call: TRBV9
j_call: TRBJ1-5
clone_size: -
d_call: TRBD1
cdr3_aa: CASSAGGQPQHF
cdr3_nt: TGTGCCAGCAGCGCAGGGGGTCAGCCCCAGCATTTT

v_call: TRBV5-5
j_call: TRBJ2-1
clone_size: -
d_call: -
cdr3_aa: CASSLRGGEQFF
cdr3_nt: TGTGCCAGCAGCTTGAGGGGGGGGGAGCAGTTCTTC

v_call: TRBV5-8
j_call: TRBJ1-6
clone_size: once
d_call: -
cdr3_aa: CASSLGDRLNSPLHF
cdr3_nt: TGTGCCAGCAGCTTGGGAGACAGACTTAATTCACCCCTCCACTTT

v_call: TRBV7-9
j_call: TRBJ2-3
clone_size: -
d_call: -
cdr3_aa: CASSLAPRQGHTDTQYF
cdr3_nt: TGTGCCAGCAGCTTAGCCCCTCGTCAGGGTCACACAGATACGCAGTATTTT